This record covers a single T cell receptor beta chain. Its target is not known. The length of the CDR3 is 15 residues. V shed 5 bases and J shed 2 bases, with 15 bases lying between them. Germline CDR1 SNHLY, CDR2 FYNNEI. The data were taken from a study of shared clonotypes between healthy human individuals. The study drew all its donors from Caucasian adults living in Nashville, Tennessee. Samples underwent the assay at deep level. TCRdb's table, derived via immunoSEQ multiplex PCR, lists solely in-frame clones and lacks some. This repertoire shows about 480,000 clones, approximately 79% found once; its top ten account for approximately 13%. Study-wide results and caveats: Donor clonotype sharing was expected to depend on sequencing depth.

The V and J genes are TRBV2 and TRBJ2-5, with D hard to call. Specimen: PBMCs. This TCR was recovered from a woman aged 40 to 49 in good health. Some clones in this sample may be carry-over from other donors' samples. CDR3 nucleotides: TGTGCCAGCAGTAGGGCTGGGGTTACGCAAGAGACCCAGTACTTC. Protein sequence: CASSRAGVTQETQYF.